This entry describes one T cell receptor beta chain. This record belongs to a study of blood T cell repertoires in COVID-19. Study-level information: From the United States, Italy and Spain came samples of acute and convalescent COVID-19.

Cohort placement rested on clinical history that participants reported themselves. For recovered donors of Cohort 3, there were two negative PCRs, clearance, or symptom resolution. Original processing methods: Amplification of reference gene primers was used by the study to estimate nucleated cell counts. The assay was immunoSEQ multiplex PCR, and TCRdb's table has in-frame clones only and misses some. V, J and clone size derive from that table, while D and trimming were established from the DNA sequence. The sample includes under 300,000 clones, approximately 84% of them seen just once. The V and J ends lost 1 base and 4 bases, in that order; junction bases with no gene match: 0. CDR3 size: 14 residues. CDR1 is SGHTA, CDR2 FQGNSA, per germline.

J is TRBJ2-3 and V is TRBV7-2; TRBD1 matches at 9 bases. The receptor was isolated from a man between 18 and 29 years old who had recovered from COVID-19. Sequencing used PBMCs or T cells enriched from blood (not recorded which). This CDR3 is CASSLGTGADTQYF. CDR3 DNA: TGTGCCAGCAGCTTAGGGACAGGGGCAGATACGCAGTATTTT.